This entry lists 24 T cell receptor beta chains sequenced from one sample in a study of blood T cell repertoires in COVID-19. Assay used: immunoSEQ multiplex PCR; TCRdb lists only in-frame clones, some missing. The repertoire holds over 65,000 clones, with around 80% as singletons. The sample comprised peripheral blood. The source is a human donor in a cohort sampled during active COVID-19.

The CDR3 loop is CAWRAGGWLTDTQYF. CDR3 in DNA: TGTGCCTGGAGAGCAGGGGGCTGGTTGACAGATACGCAGTATTTT. This chain uses TRBV30 with TRBJ2-3; the match to TRBD1 covers 8 bases. The CDR3 covers 15 residues. Germline V gene lookup returns CDR1 GTSNPN and CDR2 SVGIG (reference sequence). V trimming: 3 bases; J trimming: 3 bases; junction bases outside the gene matches: 8.

The J gene is TRBJ1-1, the V gene TRBV12-3 or TRBV12-4; tentatively, D is TRBD1 (5 bases). V was clipped by 2 bases and J by 7 bases, with 5 bases between them. The CDR3 is 11 amino acids. CDR3 DNA sequence: TGTGCCAGCAGTTTACAGGGTGAAGCTTTCTTT. It codes for CASSLQGEAFF.

CDR3 sequence (DNA): TGCGCCAGCAGCTTGGGGGGACAGGGAATCAATGAGCAGTTCTTC. Protein product: CASSLGGQGINEQFF. The chain recombines TRBV5-1 with TRBJ2-1; 9 bases map to TRBD1. V lost 0 bases to trimming and J lost 6 bases; unmatched junction nucleotides: 4. Looked up from germline, CDR1 is SGHRS and CDR2 is YFSETQ. The CDR3 is 15 amino acids.

The V and J genes are TRBV7-9 and TRBJ2-3, with a tentative D call TRBD2 (5 bases). Trimming left V 7 bases short and J 5 bases short, with 10 bases between. Per germline, CDR1 SEHNR and CDR2 FQNEAQ (reference sequence). This CDR3 region has 12 residues. The DNA of the CDR3 is TGTGCCAGCAACGATGCGGGAGATACGCAGTATTTT. The encoded protein is CASNDAGDTQYF.

This chain uses TRBV5-1 with TRBJ1-2, with 10 nucleotides matching TRBD1. V shed 0 bases, J shed 2 bases, and the junction held 4 bases outside the gene matches. CDR1 and CDR2 (germline): SGHRS, YFSETQ. The CDR3 has 16 amino acids. The CDR3 sequence: CASSLGGQGVNYGYTF. In DNA form, the CDR3 reads TGCGCCAGCAGCTTGGGAGGACAGGGGGTAAACTATGGCTACACCTTC.

This clone was seen a single time. This chain's CDR3 is CASSQDKSSGAKNIQYF. The DNA of the CDR3 is TGCGCCAGCAGCCAAGATAAATCTAGCGGGGCCAAAAACATTCAGTACTTC. The chain couples TRBV4-3 to TRBJ2-4; 8 nucleotides line up with TRBD2. CDR1 is LGHNA and CDR2 is YSLEER in the germline V gene. The CDR3 is 17 residues long. The trim removed 0 bases at V and 1 base at J, leaving 5 bases unmatched.

This clone was detected once. This sequence joins TRBV30 and TRBJ1-3; D possibly corresponds to TRBD1 (5 bases). Germline CDR1 GTSNPN, CDR2 SVGIG (reference sequence). The CDR3 contains 15 residues. Trimming left V 3 bases short and J 0 bases short, with 12 bases between. CDR3 amino acids: CAWSVDSVSGNTIYF. As DNA, the CDR3 is TGTGCCTGGAGCGTCGACAGCGTCTCTGGAAACACCATATATTTT.

The chain couples TRBV28 to TRBJ2-5; D unclear. The germline V gene encodes CDR1 MDHEN and CDR2 SYDVKM. This CDR3 comprises 13 residues. V lost 8 bases, J lost 3 bases, and 13 bases lay in between. CDR3 sequence: CASQESLKETQYF. The CDR3 coding sequence is TGTGCCAGCCAGGAATCCCTAAAAGAGACCCAGTACTTC.

V gene TRBV4-3 combines with J gene TRBJ2-6; the D gene is possibly TRBD2 (6 bases). The CDR3 runs to 17 residues. Germline V gives CDR1 LGHNA, CDR2 YSLEER. V shed 1 base and J shed 0 bases, with 10 bases lying between them. This CDR3 reads CASSQVAGLSGANVLTF. CDR3 DNA sequence: TGCGCCAGCAGCCAAGTTGCGGGGCTCTCTGGGGCCAACGTCCTGACTTTC.

The chain carries TRBV7-2 and TRBJ2-7, with 9 bases aligning to TRBD2. V trimming: 5 bases; J trimming: 6 bases; junction bases outside the gene matches: 8. The CDR3 is made up of 14 amino acids. CDR1 is SGHTA and CDR2 is FQGNSA in the germline V gene. The CDR3 loop is CASSRTGLASEQYF. The CDR3 DNA follows: TGTGCCAGCAGCCGGACGGGACTAGCATCCGAGCAGTACTTC.

The V gene is TRBV5-4, the J gene TRBJ2-7, with 15 bases fitting TRBD2. Germline V CDR1 and CDR2: SGHNT, YYREEE (reference sequence). The CDR3 loop spans 17 amino acids. After removal of 3 bases from V and 3 bases from J, the junction contained 7 bases not matched to a gene. Written as DNA, the CDR3 is TGTGCCAGCAGCTCCCCCGGGACTAGCGGGAGGAGCTACGAGCAGTACTTC. It specifies CASSSPGTSGRSYEQYF.

In this sample, this clone turned up once. The J gene is TRBJ2-1, the V gene TRBV5-1; D not resolved. Germline V gives CDR1 SGHRS, CDR2 YFSETQ. Trimming stripped 4 bases from V and 4 bases from J, with 12 bases between. This CDR3 is built from 14 residues. The CDR3 nucleotides are TGCGCCAGCAGCGACCTAGACGCGTACAATGAGCAGTTCTTC. This encodes CASSDLDAYNEQFF.

This clone was counted only a few times. The V gene is TRBV10-2, the J gene TRBJ1-1, with 8 bases matching TRBD1. This CDR3 has 15 amino acids. Germline CDR1 and CDR2: WSHSY and SAAADI. With 2 bases clipped from V and 1 base from J, the junction kept 3 bases outside the gene matches. This CDR3 is CASSETGGRNTEAFF. The CDR3 DNA is TGCGCCAGCAGTGAGACAGGGGGGAGGAACACTGAAGCTTTCTTT.

This sequence joins TRBV6-4 and TRBJ1-3; D ambiguous. The germline V and J ends were trimmed by 4 bases and 4 bases, with 17 bases remaining between them. Germline V CDR1 and CDR2: MRHNA, SNTAGT. This CDR3 contains 16 residues. The CDR3 here is CASSARGGYRGNTIYF. The CDR3 region has the DNA TGTGCCAGCAGTGCGCGGGGTGGGTACCGGGGAAACACCATATATTTT.

The rearrangement links TRBV7-9 to TRBJ2-1, with 7 bases that match TRBD2. V dropped 1 base and J dropped 5; count of bases not matched to a gene: 14. This CDR3 contains 18 residues. The germline CDR1 and CDR2 sequences are SEHNR and FQNEAQ (reference sequence). The CDR3 DNA sequence: TGTGCCAGCAGCTTAGGGAAAGGAGGGCTAGCGGCCGACAATGAGCAGTTCTTC. Translating gives CASSLGKGGLAADNEQFF.

V and J are TRBV6-1 and TRBJ2-7, with TRBD2 identical over 8 bases. J lost 3 bases, V lost 2 bases, and 15 bases had no gene match. This CDR3 has 18 residues. CDR1 and CDR2 from the germline V gene are MNHNS and SASEGT. The CDR3 spells CASSEKTGGYVRVYEQYF. CDR3 nucleotide sequence: TGTGCCAGCAGTGAAAAAACGGGGGGGTATGTCCGGGTCTACGAGCAGTACTTC.

The rearrangement joins TRBV9 to TRBJ2-5; 12 positions agree with TRBD1. Germline V lookup: CDR1 SGDLS, CDR2 YYNGEE. The V and J ends lost 0 bases and 4 bases, in that order; junction bases with no gene match: 4. The CDR3 loop spans 16 amino acids. In DNA form, the CDR3 reads TGTGCCAGCAGCGTAGGGGACAGGGGGCCCCGAGAGACCCAGTACTTC. Translated: CASSVGDRGPRETQYF. Full variable domain (outside the CDR3, taken from reference TRBV9 and TRBJ2-5): DSGVTQTPKHLITATGQRVTLRCSPRSGDLSVYWYQQSLDQGLQFLIQYYNGEERAKGNILERFSAQQFPDLHSELNLSSLELGDSALYFCASSVGDRGPRETQYFGPGTRLLVL.

This chain links TRBV2 with TRBJ1-5; TRBD1 agrees at 12 bases. Germline values: CDR1 SNHLY, CDR2 FYNNEI. The CDR3 loop spans 14 amino acids. V dropped 9 bases and J dropped 4; count of bases not matched to a gene: 4. The CDR3 region has the DNA TGTGCCAGTAGGGACAGGGGGCTGAATCAGCCCCAGCATTTT. This sequence encodes CASRDRGLNQPQHF.

V usage is TRBV11-2 and J usage is TRBJ1-3; no definite D call. Trimming cost V 1 base and J 2 bases, with 9 bases left between them. The germline V gene encodes CDR1 SGHAT and CDR2 FQNNGV. CDR3 length: 15 residues. CDR3 sequence reads: CASSLAPGPGNTIYF. DNA for the CDR3: TGTGCCAGCAGCTTAGCACCTGGGCCTGGAAACACCATATATTTT.

The chain couples TRBV28 to TRBJ2-2; 11 bases map to TRBD2. Germline V gene lookup returns CDR1 MDHEN and CDR2 SYDVKM. The CDR3 is 18 residues long. V lost 6 bases, J lost 2 bases, and 11 bases stayed unmatched. The CDR3 reads CASSRGLAGTRNTGELFF. In DNA form, the CDR3 reads TGTGCCAGCAGCCGTGGACTAGCGGGCACACGAAACACCGGGGAGCTGTTTTTT.

The CDR3 DNA is TGTGCCAGCAGTCGACAGGGGTGGGATGGCTACACCTTC. Its translation: CASSRQGWDGYTF. J is TRBJ1-2 and V is TRBV6-5, with 8 positions matching TRBD1. This CDR3 is 13 amino acids long. The V segment lost 5 bases and the J segment 6 bases; nucleotides outside the gene matches: 5. The germline gives CDR1 MNHEY, CDR2 SVGAGI.

The chain joins TRBV5-6 to TRBJ1-2; 7 bases match TRBD1. CDR1 is SGHDT and CDR2 is YYEEEE in the germline V gene. V was pared by 4 bases and J by 1 base, with 4 bases of the junction left unmatched. CDR3 length equals 14 residues. The CDR3, as DNA: TGTGCCAGCAGCCGCCGGGACAGTAACTATGGCTACACCTTC. Translated, it gives CASSRRDSNYGYTF.

The chain employs TRBV11-2 and TRBJ2-5, with a weak D call TRBD1 (6 bases). Per the germline V gene, CDR1 is SGHAT and CDR2 is FQNNGV. With 4 bases removed from V and 7 bases from J, the gap between germline ends came to 16 bases. The CDR3 contains 14 residues. CDR3 sequence (DNA): TGTGCCAGCAGCTCCCTGACAGGCCCCATGACCCAGTACTTC. Translated: CASSSLTGPMTQYF.

This clone was seen a few times. CDR3: CASSRQGANNQPQHF. DNA of the CDR3: TGTGCCAGTAGTAGACAGGGGGCTAACAATCAGCCCCAGCATTTT. This chain joins TRBV19 and TRBJ1-5; 10 positions agree with TRBD1. Unmatched junction bases numbered 3, after V lost 4 bases and J lost 3 bases. The length of the CDR3 is 15 residues. Germline lookup yields CDR1 LNHDA and CDR2 SQIVND (reference sequence). The variable domain in full, with the rest retrieved from reference TRBV19 and TRBJ1-5, is DGGITQSPKYLFRKEGQNVTLSCEQNLNHDAMYWYRQDPGQGLRLIYYSQIVNDFQKGDIAEGYSVSREKKESFPLTVTSAQKNPTAFYLCASSRQGANNQPQHFGDGTRLSIL.